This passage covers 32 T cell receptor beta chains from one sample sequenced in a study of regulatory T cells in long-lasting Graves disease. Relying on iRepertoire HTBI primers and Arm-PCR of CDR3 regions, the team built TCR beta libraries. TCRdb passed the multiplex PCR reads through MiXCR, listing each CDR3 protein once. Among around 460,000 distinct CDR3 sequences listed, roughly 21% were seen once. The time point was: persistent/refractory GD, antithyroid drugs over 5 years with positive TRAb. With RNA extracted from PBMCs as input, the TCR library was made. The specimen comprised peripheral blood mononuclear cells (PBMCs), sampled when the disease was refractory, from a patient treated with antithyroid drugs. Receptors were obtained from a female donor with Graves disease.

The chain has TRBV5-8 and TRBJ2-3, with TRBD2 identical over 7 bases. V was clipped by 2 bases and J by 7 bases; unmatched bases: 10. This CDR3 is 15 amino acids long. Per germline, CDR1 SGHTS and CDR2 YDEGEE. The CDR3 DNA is TGTGCCAGCAGCTTTCCGGGACTACTCACTCATACGCAGTATTTT. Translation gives CASSFPGLLTHTQYF.

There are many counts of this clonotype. The CDR3 bases are TGCAGTGCTAGCCGACTAGCGGGGGGCCTGTACCAAGAGACCCAGTACTTC. Its translation: CSASRLAGGLYQETQYF. V gene TRBV20-1 combines with J gene TRBJ2-5; 13 nucleotides agree with TRBD2. The CDR3 contains 17 residues. The germline gives CDR1 DFQATT, CDR2 SNEGSKA (reference sequence). After removal of 3 bases from V and 0 bases from J, the junction contained 7 bases not matched to a gene.

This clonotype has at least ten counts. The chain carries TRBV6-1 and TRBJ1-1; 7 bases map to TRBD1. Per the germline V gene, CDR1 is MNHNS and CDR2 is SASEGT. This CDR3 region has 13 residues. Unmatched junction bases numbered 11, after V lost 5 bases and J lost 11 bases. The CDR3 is CASSPGQEQRAFF. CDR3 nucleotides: TGTGCCAGCAGTCCTGGACAGGAGCAGCGGGCTTTCTTT.

CDR3 in amino acids: CASSFRGGPNEQYF. In DNA, the CDR3 is TGTGCCAGCAGTTTTCGGGGAGGGCCTAACGAGCAGTACTTC. The chain combines TRBV28 with TRBJ2-7; 7 nucleotides match TRBD2. The CDR3 loop spans 14 amino acids. Per the germline V gene, CDR1 is MDHEN and CDR2 is SYDVKM. V trimming: 3 bases; J trimming: 5 bases; junction bases outside the gene matches: 7.

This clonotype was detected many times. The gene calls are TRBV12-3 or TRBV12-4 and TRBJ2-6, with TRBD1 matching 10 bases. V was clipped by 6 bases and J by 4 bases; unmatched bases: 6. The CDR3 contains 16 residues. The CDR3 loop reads CASRPGTGAGANVLTF. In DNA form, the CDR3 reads TGTGCCAGCAGACCAGGGACAGGGGCCGGGGCCAACGTCCTGACTTTC.

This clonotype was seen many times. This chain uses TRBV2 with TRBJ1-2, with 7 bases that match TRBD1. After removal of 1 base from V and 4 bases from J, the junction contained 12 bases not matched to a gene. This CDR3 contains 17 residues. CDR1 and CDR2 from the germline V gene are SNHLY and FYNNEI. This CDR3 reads CASSEGQGGFLSYGYTF. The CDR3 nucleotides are TGTGCCAGCAGTGAAGGACAGGGAGGTTTCCTAAGCTATGGCTACACCTTC.

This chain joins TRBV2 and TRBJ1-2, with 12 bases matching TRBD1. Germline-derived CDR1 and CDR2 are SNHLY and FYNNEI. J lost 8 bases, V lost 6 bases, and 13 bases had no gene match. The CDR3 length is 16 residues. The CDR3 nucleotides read TGTGCCAGCAGCGCCGTGGGGGGACAGGGGGCGGAGGGCTACACCTTC. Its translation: CASSAVGGQGAEGYTF. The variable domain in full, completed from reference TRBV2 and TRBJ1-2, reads EPEVTQTPSHQVTQMGQEVILRCVPISNHLYFYWYRQILGQKVEFLVSFYNNEISEKSEIFDDQFSVERPDGSNFTLKIRSTKLEDSAMYFCASSAVGGQGAEGYTFGSGTRLTVV.

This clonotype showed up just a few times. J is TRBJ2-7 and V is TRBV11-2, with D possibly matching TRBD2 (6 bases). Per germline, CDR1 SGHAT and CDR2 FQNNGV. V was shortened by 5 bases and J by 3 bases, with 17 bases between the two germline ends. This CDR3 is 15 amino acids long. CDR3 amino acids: CASSTGAGSGYEQYF. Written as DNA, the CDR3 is TGTGCCAGCAGCACAGGTGCGGGGTCGGGCTACGAGCAGTACTTC.

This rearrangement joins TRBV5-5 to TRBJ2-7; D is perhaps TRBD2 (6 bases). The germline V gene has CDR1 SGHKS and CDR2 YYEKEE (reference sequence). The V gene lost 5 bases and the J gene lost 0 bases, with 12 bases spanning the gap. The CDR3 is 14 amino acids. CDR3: CASSRRTTSYEQYF. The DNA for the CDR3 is TGTGCCAGCAGTCGCAGGACTACCTCCTACGAGCAGTACTTC.

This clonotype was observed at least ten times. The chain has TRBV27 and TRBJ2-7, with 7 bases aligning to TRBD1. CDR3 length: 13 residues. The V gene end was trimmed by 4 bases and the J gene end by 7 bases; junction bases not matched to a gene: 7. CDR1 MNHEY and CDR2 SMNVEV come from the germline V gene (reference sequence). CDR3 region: CASSSYRGGEQYF. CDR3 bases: TGTGCCAGCAGTTCGTACAGGGGTGGGGAGCAGTACTTC.

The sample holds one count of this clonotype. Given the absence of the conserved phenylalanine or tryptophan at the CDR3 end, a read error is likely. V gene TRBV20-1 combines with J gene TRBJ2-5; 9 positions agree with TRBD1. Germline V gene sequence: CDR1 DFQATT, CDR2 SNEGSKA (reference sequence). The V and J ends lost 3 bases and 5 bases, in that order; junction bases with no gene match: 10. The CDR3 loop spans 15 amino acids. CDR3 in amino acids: CSASEPQGAGETQYL. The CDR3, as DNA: TGCAGTGCTAGCGAACCACAGGGGGCCGGGGAGACCCAGTACCTC.

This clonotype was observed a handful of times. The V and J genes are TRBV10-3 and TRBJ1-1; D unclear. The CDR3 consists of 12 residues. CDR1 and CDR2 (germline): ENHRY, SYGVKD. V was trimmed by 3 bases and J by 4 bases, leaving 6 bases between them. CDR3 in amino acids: CAISDTGTEAFF. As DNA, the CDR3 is TGTGCCATCAGTGACACGGGCACTGAAGCTTTCTTT.

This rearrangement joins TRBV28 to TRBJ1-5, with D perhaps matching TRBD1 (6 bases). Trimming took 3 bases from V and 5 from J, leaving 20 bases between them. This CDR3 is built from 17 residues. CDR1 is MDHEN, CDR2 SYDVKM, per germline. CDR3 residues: CASSFGLQGLEDQPQHF. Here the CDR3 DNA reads TGTGCCAGCAGTTTTGGACTTCAGGGGTTGGAGGATCAGCCCCAGCATTTT.

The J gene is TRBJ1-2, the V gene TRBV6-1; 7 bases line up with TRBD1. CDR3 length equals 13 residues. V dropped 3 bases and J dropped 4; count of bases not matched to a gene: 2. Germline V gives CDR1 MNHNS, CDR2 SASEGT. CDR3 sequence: CASSDDRVYGYTF. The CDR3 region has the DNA TGTGCCAGCAGTGATGACAGGGTCTATGGCTACACCTTC.

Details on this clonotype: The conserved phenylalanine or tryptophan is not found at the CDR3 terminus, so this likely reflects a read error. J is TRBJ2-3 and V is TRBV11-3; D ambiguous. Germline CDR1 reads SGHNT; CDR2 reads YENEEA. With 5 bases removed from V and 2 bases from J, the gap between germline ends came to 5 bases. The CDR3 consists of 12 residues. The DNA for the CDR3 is TGTGCCAGCAGCGACTTCACAGATACGCAGTATCTT. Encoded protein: CASSDFTDTQYL.

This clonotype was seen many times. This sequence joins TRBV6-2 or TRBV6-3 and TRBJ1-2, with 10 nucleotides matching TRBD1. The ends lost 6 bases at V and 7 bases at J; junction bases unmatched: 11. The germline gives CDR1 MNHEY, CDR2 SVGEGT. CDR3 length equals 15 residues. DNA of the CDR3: TGTGCCAGCAGCGACTCGGGACAGGGGAGTACTGGCTACACCTTC. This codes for CASSDSGQGSTGYTF.

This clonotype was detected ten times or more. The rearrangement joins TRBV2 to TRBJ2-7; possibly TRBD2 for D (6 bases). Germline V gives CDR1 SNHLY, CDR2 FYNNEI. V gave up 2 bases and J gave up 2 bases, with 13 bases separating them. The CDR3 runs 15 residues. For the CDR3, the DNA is TGTGCCAGCAGTGAATGGCGGGGCGCTACCTACGAGCAGTACTTC. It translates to CASSEWRGATYEQYF.

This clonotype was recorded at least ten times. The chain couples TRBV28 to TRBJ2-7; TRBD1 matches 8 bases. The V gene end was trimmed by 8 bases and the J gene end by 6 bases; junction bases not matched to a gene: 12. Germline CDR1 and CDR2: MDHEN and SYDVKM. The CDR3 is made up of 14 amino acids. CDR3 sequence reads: CASSSGTGTREQYF. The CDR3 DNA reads TGTGCCAGCTCTTCCGGGACAGGTACACGCGAGCAGTACTTC.

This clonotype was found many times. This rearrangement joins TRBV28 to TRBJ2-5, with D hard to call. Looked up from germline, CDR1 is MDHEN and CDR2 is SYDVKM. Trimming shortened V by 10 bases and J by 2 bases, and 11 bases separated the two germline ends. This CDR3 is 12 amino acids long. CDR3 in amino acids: CAIAEQQETQYF. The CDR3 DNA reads TGTGCCATAGCTGAACAGCAAGAGACCCAGTACTTC.

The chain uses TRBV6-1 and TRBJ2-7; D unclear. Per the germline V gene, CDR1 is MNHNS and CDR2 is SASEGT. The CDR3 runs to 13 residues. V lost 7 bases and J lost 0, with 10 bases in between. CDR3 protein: CASNMISSYEQYF. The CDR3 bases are TGTGCCAGCAACATGATAAGCTCCTACGAGCAGTACTTC.

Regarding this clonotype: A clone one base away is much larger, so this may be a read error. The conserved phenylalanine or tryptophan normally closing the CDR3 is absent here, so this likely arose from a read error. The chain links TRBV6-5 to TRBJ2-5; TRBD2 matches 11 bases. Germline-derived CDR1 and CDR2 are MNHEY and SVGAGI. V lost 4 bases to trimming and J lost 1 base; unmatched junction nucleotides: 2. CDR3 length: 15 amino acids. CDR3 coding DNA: TGTGCCAGCAGTTCTAGCGGGGGGTTCCAAGAGACCCAGTACTCC. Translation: CASSSSGGFQETQYS.

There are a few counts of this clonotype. The CDR3 sequence is CASSLAGTGTNTEAFF. The DNA for the CDR3 is TGTGCCAGCAGCTTAGCGGGGACAGGGACGAACACTGAAGCTTTCTTT. The chain recombines TRBV13 with TRBJ1-1, with 9 nucleotides matching TRBD1. V was clipped by 1 base and J by 1 base; unmatched bases: 4. The CDR3 runs 16 residues. In germline, CDR1 is PRHDT, CDR2 FYEKMQ (reference sequence).

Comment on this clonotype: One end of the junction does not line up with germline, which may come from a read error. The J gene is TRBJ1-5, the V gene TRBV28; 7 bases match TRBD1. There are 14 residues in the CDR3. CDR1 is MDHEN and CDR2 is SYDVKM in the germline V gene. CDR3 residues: CTSSLTGIYQPQHF. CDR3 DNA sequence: TGTACCAGCAGTCTGACAGGGATTTATCAGCCCCAGCATTTT.

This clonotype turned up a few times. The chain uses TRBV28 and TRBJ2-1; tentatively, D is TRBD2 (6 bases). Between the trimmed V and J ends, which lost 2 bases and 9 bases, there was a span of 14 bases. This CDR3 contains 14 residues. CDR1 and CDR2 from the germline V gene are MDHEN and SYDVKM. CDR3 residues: CASSLELAMGEQFF. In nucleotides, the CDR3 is TGTGCCAGCAGTTTAGAGCTAGCGATGGGTGAGCAGTTCTTC.

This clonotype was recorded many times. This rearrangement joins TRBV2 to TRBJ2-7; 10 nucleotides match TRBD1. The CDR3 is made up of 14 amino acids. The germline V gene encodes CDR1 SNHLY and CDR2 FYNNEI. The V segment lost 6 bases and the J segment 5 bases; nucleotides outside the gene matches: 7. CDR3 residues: CASRGTGVHHEQYF. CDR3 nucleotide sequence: TGTGCCAGCAGGGGGACAGGGGTTCACCACGAGCAGTACTTC.

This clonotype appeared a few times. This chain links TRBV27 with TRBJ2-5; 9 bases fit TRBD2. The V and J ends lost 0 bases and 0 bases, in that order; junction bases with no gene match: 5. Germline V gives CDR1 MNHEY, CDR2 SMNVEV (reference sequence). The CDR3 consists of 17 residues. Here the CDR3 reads CASSLSAPSGNQETQYF. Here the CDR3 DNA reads TGTGCCAGCAGTTTATCTGCGCCTAGCGGGAACCAAGAGACCCAGTACTTC.

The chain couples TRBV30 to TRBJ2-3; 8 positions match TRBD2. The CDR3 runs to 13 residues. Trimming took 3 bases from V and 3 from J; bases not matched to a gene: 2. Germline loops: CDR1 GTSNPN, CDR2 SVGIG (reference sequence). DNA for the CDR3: TGTGCCTGGAGCCTAGCGGGTACAGATACGCAGTATTTT. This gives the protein CAWSLAGTDTQYF.

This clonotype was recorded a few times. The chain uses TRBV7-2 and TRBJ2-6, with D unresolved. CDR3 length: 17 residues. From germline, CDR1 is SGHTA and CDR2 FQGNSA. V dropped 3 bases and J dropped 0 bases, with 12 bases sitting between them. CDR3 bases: TGTGCCAGCAGCTTCATCGGGCAGAACTCTGGGGCCAACGTCCTGACTTTC. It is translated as CASSFIGQNSGANVLTF.

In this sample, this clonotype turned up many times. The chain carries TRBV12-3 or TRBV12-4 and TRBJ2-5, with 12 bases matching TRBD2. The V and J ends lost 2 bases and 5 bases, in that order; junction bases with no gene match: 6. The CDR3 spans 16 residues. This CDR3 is CASSLSGLAGIETQYF. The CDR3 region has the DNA TGTGCCAGCAGTTTAAGCGGACTAGCGGGAATTGAGACCCAGTACTTC.

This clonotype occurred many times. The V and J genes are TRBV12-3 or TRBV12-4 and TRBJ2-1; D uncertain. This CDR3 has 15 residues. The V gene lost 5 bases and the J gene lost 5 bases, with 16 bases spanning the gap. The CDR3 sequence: CASSQSGAADNEQFF. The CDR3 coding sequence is TGTGCCAGCAGTCAATCTGGTGCAGCAGACAATGAGCAGTTCTTC.

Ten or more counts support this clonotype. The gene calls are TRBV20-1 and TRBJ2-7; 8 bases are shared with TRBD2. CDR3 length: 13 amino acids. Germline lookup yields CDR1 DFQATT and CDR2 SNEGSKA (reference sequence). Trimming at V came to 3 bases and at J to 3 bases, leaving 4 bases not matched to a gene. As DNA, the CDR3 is TGCAGTGCTAGCCCGGCGGGAGGCTACGAGCAGTACTTC. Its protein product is CSASPAGGYEQYF.

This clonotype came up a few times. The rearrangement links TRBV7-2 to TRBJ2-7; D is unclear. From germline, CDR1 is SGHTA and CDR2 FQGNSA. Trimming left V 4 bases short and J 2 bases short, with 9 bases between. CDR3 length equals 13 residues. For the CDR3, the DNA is TGTGCCAGCAGCTCCGCAGTTCCCTACGAGCAGTACTTC. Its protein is CASSSAVPYEQYF.